A single sample is the source of the 15 T cell receptor beta chains below, sequenced in a study of CD8+CD57+ T cells in acquired aplastic anemia (dated by TCRdb to between 2018 and 2020). Reads for this sample came from an Illumina HiSeq 2000. Genomic DNA served as template for TCR beta VDJ combination and CDR3 sequence profiling. The public sequencing data were trimmed at Q25 with fastp and processed into clonotypes with MiXCR by TCRdb, which kept only in-frame beta chains. For every CDR3 protein sequence, its rows merge into one entry that carries the most common genes and DNA. The sample contains 180,000 or so distinct CDR3 sequences, less than 55% of them found a single time. Under 3.5% of the sample lies in the top ten. The material sequenced was sorted CD4+, CD8+, or CD8+CD57+ T cells (not recorded which) from PBMCs. The receptors were gathered from a human donor in good health.

The chain employs TRBV6-7 and TRBJ2-1; the match to TRBD1 covers 9 bases. TRBV6-7 is sorted into the ORF group, with uncertain function. This CDR3 region has 18 residues. Trimming took 4 bases from V and 6 from J; bases not matched to a gene: 16. CDR3 sequence: CASSFPYFHRGQGNEQFF. CDR3 DNA sequence: TGTGCCAGCAGTTTTCCATACTTCCACAGGGGGCAGGGCAATGAGCAGTTCTTC.

This clonotype was detected a few times. The J gene is TRBJ2-1, the V gene TRBV6-5; 15 bases are a match to TRBD2. This CDR3 has 14 amino acids. V dropped 4 bases and J dropped 12; count of bases not matched to a gene: 4. Germline V CDR1 and CDR2: MNHEY, SVGAGI. The CDR3 reads CASSSGTSGRRQFF. CDR3 sequence (DNA): TGTGCCAGCAGTTCCGGGACTAGCGGGAGGAGGCAGTTCTTC.

Notes on this clonotype: A much larger clone differs from this one at a single base, so this may be a read error. The chain carries TRBV4-2 and TRBJ2-2, with D uncertain. Germline V lookup: CDR1 LGHNA, CDR2 YNFKEQ. The CDR3 consists of 15 residues. V was pared by 4 bases and J by 2 bases, with 11 bases between. The CDR3 reads CASSPSGVNTGELFF. In DNA, the CDR3 is TGTGCCAGCAGCCCCAGTGGGGTTAACACCGGGGAGCTGTTTTTT.

The chain combines TRBV24-1 with TRBJ2-7, with 8 bases aligning to TRBD2. Unmatched junction bases numbered 4, after V lost 3 bases and J lost 7 bases. The CDR3 sequence is 13 residues long. Germline V gives CDR1 KGHDR, CDR2 SFDVKD. CDR3 residues: CATSDPRGGEQYF. CDR3 coding DNA: TGTGCCACCAGTGATCCCCGGGGGGGAGAGCAGTACTTC.

This sequence joins TRBV2 and TRBJ2-1; D remains ambiguous. V shed 3 bases and J shed 5 bases, with 8 bases lying between them. The germline CDR1 and CDR2 sequences are SNHLY and FYNNEI. CDR3 length: 13 amino acids. The CDR3 protein is CASSDVGNNEQFF. In nucleotides, the CDR3 is TGTGCCAGCAGTGACGTGGGAAACAATGAGCAGTTCTTC. Based on the CDR3 plus reference TRBV2 and TRBJ2-1, the full variable domain is EPEVTQTPSHQVTQMGQEVILRCVPISNHLYFYWYRQILGQKVEFLVSFYNNEISEKSEIFDDQFSVERPDGSNFTLKIRSTKLEDSAMYFCASSDVGNNEQFFGPGTRLTVL.

This clonotype was found a few times. The rearrangement uses TRBV5-1 and TRBJ2-5; TRBD1 matches 7 bases. Trimming removed 3 bases from V and 2 bases from J; junction bases left unmatched: 4. This CDR3 has 14 amino acids. CDR1 and CDR2 from the germline V gene are SGHRS and YFSETQ. CDR3 amino acids: CASSSGQRQETQYF. The DNA of the CDR3 is TGCGCCAGCAGCTCGGGACAGAGGCAAGAGACCCAGTACTTC.

This clonotype was found many times. The chain carries TRBV15 and TRBJ2-1; 11 bases fit TRBD1. Trimming removed 3 bases from V and 7 bases from J; junction bases left unmatched: 5. CDR1 and CDR2 (germline): LNHNV, YYDKDF (reference sequence). The CDR3 runs to 15 residues. The CDR3 is CATSRAGTGGNEQFF. CDR3 bases: TGTGCCACCAGCAGGGCCGGGACAGGGGGAAATGAGCAGTTCTTC.

This clonotype showed up many times. The chain has TRBV24-1 and TRBJ2-1; 12 bases line up with TRBD1. Germline V gene data show CDR1 as KGHDR and CDR2 as SFDVKD. Trimming took 5 bases from V and 8 from J; bases not matched to a gene: 9. CDR3 length: 16 residues. For the CDR3, the DNA is TGTGCCACCAGTGCTCACCGGGACAGGGGGCAGGATGAGCAGTTCTTC. Protein sequence: CATSAHRDRGQDEQFF.

The CDR3: CATSRVRAVYEQYF. CDR3 nucleotide sequence: TGTGCCACCAGCAGGGTTAGGGCAGTTTACGAGCAGTACTTC. V and J are TRBV15 and TRBJ2-7; D gene uncertain. Germline V gene lookup returns CDR1 LNHNV and CDR2 YYDKDF (reference sequence). This CDR3 comprises 14 residues. Trimming stripped 3 bases from V and 4 bases from J, with 13 bases between.

This clonotype was observed at least ten times. This CDR3 is CSARAASTPRRGLSEQFF. CDR3 nucleotide sequence: TGCAGTGCTAGAGCCGCTAGTACTCCGCGGCGAGGGCTTAGTGAGCAGTTCTTC. The chain is built from TRBV20-1 and TRBJ2-1; a weak D match, TRBD2 (5 bases). Germline lookup yields CDR1 DFQATT and CDR2 SNEGSKA (reference sequence). The length of the CDR3 is 18 residues. Trimming stripped 1 base from V and 9 bases from J, with 28 bases between.

This clonotype was observed a single time. This chain joins TRBV7-3 and TRBJ2-2; 7 bases are a match to TRBD2. V shed 2 bases and J 3 bases; nucleotides not matched to a gene: 0. The CDR3 sequence is 14 residues long. Germline values: CDR1 SGHTA, CDR2 FQGTGA. In DNA, the CDR3 is TGTGCCAGCAGCTTACGGGGGGACACCGGGGAGCTGTTTTTT. Protein sequence: CASSLRGDTGELFF.

CDR3 region: CATSRDRAGNYGYTF. The CDR3 DNA follows: TGTGCCACCAGCAGAGATAGGGCAGGAAACTATGGCTACACCTTC. The chain links TRBV15 to TRBJ1-2; D is unresolved. Germline CDR1 LNHNV, CDR2 YYDKDF (reference sequence). V lost 0 bases and J lost 2, with 10 bases in between. This CDR3 region has 15 residues. Based on the CDR3 plus reference TRBV15 and TRBJ1-2, the full variable domain is DAMVIQNPRYQVTQFGKPVTLSCSQTLNHNVMYWYQQKSSQAPKLLFHYYDKDFNNEADTPDNFQSRRPNTSFCFLDIRSPGLGDTAMYLCATSRDRAGNYGYTFGSGTRLTVV.

This clonotype was seen a few times. Being one base from a much bigger clone, this may be a read error. The conserved phenylalanine or tryptophan normally closing the CDR3 is absent here, so this likely arose from a read error. The chain has TRBV2 and TRBJ2-2; 7 bases line up with TRBD1. Germline CDR1 is SNHLY and CDR2 is FYNNEI. The length of the CDR3 is 15 residues. The V segment lost 6 bases and the J segment 4 bases; nucleotides outside the gene matches: 8. CDR3 in amino acids: CASRLNRGSTGELFL. The CDR3 bases are TGTGCCAGCAGACTCAACAGGGGCTCCACCGGGGAGCTGTTTCTT.

The genes are TRBV18 and TRBJ2-1; 12 bases line up with TRBD2. This CDR3 is built from 15 residues. Germline V gene sequence: CDR1 KGHSH, CDR2 LQKENI. V gave up 6 bases and J gave up 6 bases; unmatched junction bases: 6. The CDR3 region is CASSELAGGPNEQFF. CDR3 nucleotide sequence: TGTGCCAGCTCCGAACTAGCGGGAGGCCCCAATGAGCAGTTCTTC.

This clonotype was seen only once. V is TRBV11-2 and J is TRBJ2-3; D uncertain. The CDR3 consists of 14 residues. Germline CDR1 reads SGHAT; CDR2 reads FQNNGV. Trimming left V 0 bases short and J 2 bases short, with 6 bases between. CDR3 residues: CASSLDLYTDTQYF. CDR3 nucleotides: TGTGCCAGCAGCTTAGATCTCTACACAGATACGCAGTATTTT.